Detailed here is one T cell receptor beta chain. Clones were read by immunoSEQ multiplex PCR, and TCRdb kept only the in-frame ones, dropping some. Seen here are approximately 35,000 clones, approximately 80% observed once, and the top ten hold 2.3%. This sample is part of a study of T cells in narcolepsy. The sample taken for sequencing was memory (CD45RA-) CD4+ T cells from blood. This receptor was identified in a human donor in good health.

In DNA form, the CDR3 reads TGTGCCAGCAGCTTAGTAGGTGGACGAGAGACCCAGTACTTC. Translation: CASSLVGGRETQYF. J is TRBJ2-5 and V is TRBV7-2; D is unclear. This CDR3 comprises 14 residues. V was shortened by 1 base and J by 4 bases, with 10 bases between the two germline ends. CDR1 and CDR2 from the germline V gene are SGHTA and FQGNSA.